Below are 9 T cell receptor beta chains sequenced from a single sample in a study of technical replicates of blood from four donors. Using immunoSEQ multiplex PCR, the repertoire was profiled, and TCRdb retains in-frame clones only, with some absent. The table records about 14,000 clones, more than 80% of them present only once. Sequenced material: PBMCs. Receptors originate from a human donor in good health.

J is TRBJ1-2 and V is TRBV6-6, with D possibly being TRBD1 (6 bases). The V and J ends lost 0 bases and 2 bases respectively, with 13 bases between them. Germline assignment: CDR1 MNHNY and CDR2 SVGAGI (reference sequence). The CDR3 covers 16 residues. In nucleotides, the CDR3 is TGTGCCAGCAGTTACTCGGCTCAGGGGCACAACTATGGCTACACCTTC. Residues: CASSYSAQGHNYGYTF.

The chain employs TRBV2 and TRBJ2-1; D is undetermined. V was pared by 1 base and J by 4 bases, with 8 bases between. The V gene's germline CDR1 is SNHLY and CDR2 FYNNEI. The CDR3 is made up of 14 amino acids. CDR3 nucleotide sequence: TGTGCCAGCAGTGAAGGCGAGGTATACAATGAGCAGTTCTTC. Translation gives CASSEGEVYNEQFF.

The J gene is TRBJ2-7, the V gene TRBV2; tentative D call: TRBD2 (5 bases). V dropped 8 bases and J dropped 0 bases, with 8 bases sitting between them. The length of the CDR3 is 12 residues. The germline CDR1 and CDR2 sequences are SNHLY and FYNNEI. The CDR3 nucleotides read TGTGCCAGCTCGGGGAACTCCTACGAGCAGTACTTC. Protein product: CASSGNSYEQYF.

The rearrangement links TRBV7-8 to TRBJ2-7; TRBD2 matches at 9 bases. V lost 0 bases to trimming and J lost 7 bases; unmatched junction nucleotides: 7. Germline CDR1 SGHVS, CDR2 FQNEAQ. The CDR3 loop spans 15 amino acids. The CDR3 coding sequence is TGTGCCAGCAGCTTAGCGCGCCTAGCGGGAACTGAGCAGTACTTC. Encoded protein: CASSLARLAGTEQYF.

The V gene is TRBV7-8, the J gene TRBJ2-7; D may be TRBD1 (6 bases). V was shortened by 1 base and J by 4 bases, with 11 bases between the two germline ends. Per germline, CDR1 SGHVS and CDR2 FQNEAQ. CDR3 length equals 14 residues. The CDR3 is CASSLGTVGYEQYF. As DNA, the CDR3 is TGTGCCAGCAGCTTAGGGACAGTCGGGTACGAGCAGTACTTC.

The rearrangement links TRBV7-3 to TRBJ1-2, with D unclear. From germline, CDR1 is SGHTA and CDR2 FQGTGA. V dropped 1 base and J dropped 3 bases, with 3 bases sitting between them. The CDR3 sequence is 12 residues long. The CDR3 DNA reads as TGTGCCAGCAGCTTAAGAGACTATGGCTACACCTTC. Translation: CASSLRDYGYTF.

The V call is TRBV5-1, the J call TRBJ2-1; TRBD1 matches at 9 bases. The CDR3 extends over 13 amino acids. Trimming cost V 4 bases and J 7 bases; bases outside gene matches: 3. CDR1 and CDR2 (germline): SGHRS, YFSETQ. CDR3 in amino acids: CASSRQGENEQFF. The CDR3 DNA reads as TGCGCCAGCAGCCGACAGGGGGAGAATGAGCAGTTCTTC. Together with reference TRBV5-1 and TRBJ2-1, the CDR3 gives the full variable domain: KAGVTQTPRYLIKTRGQQVTLSCSPISGHRSVSWYQQTPGQGLQFLFEYFSETQRNKGNFPGRFSGRQFSNSRSEMNVSTLELGDSALYLCASSRQGENEQFFGPGTRLTVL.

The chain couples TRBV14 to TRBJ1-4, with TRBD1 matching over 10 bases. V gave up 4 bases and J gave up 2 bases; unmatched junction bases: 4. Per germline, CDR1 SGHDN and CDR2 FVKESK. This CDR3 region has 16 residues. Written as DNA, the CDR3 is TGTGCCAGCAGCCCCCGGACAGGGGGTACTAATGAAAAACTGTTTTTT. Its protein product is CASSPRTGGTNEKLFF.

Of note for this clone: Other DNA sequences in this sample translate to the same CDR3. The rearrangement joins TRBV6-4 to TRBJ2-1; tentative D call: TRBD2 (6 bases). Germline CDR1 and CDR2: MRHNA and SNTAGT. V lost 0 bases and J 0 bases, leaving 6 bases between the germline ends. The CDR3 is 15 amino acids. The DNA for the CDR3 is TGTGCCAGCAGTGACTCTAGCGGCTCCTACAATGAGCAGTTCTTC. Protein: CASSDSSGSYNEQFF.